Below, 13 T cell receptor beta chains from the same sample are listed, as sequenced in a study of blood T cell repertoires in COVID-19. The repertoire was sequenced with immunoSEQ multiplex PCR; TCRdb's copy has only in-frame clones and lacks some. The table has approximately 150,000 clones, approximately 90% seen once. Sequencing was performed on peripheral blood. The receptor source for this set is a human donor in a cohort sampled during active COVID-19.

This chain joins TRBV5-4 and TRBJ2-2, with 8 bases aligning to TRBD1. This CDR3 comprises 16 residues. Germline V gives CDR1 SGHNT, CDR2 YYREEE (reference sequence). Germline trimming cut 0 bases from V and 5 bases from J; bases unmatched to any gene: 6. DNA for the CDR3: TGTGCCAGCAGCTTGGCCGGGACAGGTACAACCGGGGAGCTGTTTTTT. Amino acid sequence: CASSLAGTGTTGELFF.

This sequence joins TRBV7-2 and TRBJ2-5, with D perhaps TRBD2 (6 bases). With 5 bases removed from V and 5 bases from J, the gap between germline ends came to 12 bases. The V gene's germline CDR1 is SGHTA and CDR2 FQGNSA. The CDR3 is 13 amino acids. CDR3 DNA sequence: TGTGCCAGCAGCCCTCGGGGGTACGAGACCCAGTACTTC. This codes for CASSPRGYETQYF.

V usage is TRBV12-3 or TRBV12-4 and J usage is TRBJ2-1, with D perhaps TRBD1 (5 bases). The CDR3 runs 13 residues. Trimming took 9 bases from V and 7 from J, leaving 16 bases between them. The CDR3 sequence is CASREGVGNEQFF. CDR3 sequence (DNA): TGTGCCAGTAGAGAAGGGGTAGGGAATGAGCAGTTCTTC.

The V gene is TRBV4-1, the J gene TRBJ2-3; no reliable D call. The CDR3 covers 16 residues. V shed 0 bases and J shed 2 bases, with 12 bases lying between them. Germline-derived CDR1 and CDR2 are MGHRA and YSYEKL. CDR3 in DNA: TGCGCCAGCAGCCAAGATCGGAGAGGAAACACAGATACGCAGTATTTT. Translated: CASSQDRRGNTDTQYF.

This clone was counted once. This rearrangement joins TRBV4-2 to TRBJ1-2; 7 bases align to TRBD1. The J segment lost 6 bases and the V segment lost 1 base, leaving 11 bases of the junction unmatched. Germline CDR1 LGHNA, CDR2 YNFKEQ. This CDR3 spans 16 amino acids. CDR3 amino acids: CASSQGSRGRRNGYTF. CDR3 DNA: TGTGCCAGCAGCCAAGGTTCCAGGGGGAGAAGAAATGGCTACACCTTC.

The chain links TRBV6-2 or TRBV6-3 to TRBJ1-4, with D unresolved. Germline CDR1 MNHEY, CDR2 SVGEGT. The germline V and J ends were trimmed by 5 bases and 8 bases, with 15 bases remaining between them. The CDR3 sequence is 14 residues long. The CDR3 DNA is TGTGCCAGCAGTACTCCCATTGATCGGGAAAAACTGTTTTTT. This sequence encodes CASSTPIDREKLFF.

The chain combines TRBV6-4 with TRBJ2-7, with a tentative D call TRBD2 (6 bases). The CDR3 loop spans 18 amino acids. Trimming removed 2 bases from V and 3 bases from J, with 23 bases in between. Germline values: CDR1 MRHNA, CDR2 SNTAGT. The CDR3, as DNA: TGTGCCAGCAGTGACCCGAGCGGGCGGTCTACCCTTCACTACGAGCAGTACTTC. Translated, it gives CASSDPSGRSTLHYEQYF.

Here the CDR3 DNA reads TGTGCCAGCAGCCCTACTACGTATCGGGGGGAGCTGTTTTTT. This codes for CASSPTTYRGELFF. V and J are TRBV7-2 and TRBJ2-2; D not resolved. The V end was cut by 5 bases, the J end by 8 bases, with 15 bases between. Germline lookup yields CDR1 SGHTA and CDR2 FQGNSA. The CDR3 extends over 14 amino acids.

This chain connects TRBV11-2 to TRBJ2-2; 7 bases align to TRBD2. J was trimmed by 4 bases and V by 5 bases; bases with no gene match: 10. CDR3 length equals 16 residues. CDR1 SGHAT and CDR2 FQNNGV come from the germline V gene. The chain's CDR3 is CASSLRGGEATGELFF. Here the CDR3 DNA reads TGTGCCAGCAGCCTCCGGGGAGGGGAGGCCACCGGGGAGCTGTTTTTT. The whole variable domain, remainder taken from reference TRBV11-2 and TRBJ2-2, is EAGVAQSPRYKIIEKRQSVAFWCNPISGHATLYWYQQILGQGPKLLIQFQNNGVVDDSQLPKDRFSAERLKGVDSTLKIQPAKLEDSAVYLCASSLRGGEATGELFFGEGSRLTVL.

The chain couples TRBV15 to TRBJ2-7, with 13 bases that match TRBD2. The germline CDR1 and CDR2 sequences are LNHNV and YYDKDF (reference sequence). The CDR3 has 17 residues. V trimming: 3 bases; J trimming: 2 bases; junction bases outside the gene matches: 7. CDR3 coding DNA: TGTGCCACCAGCAGGGACAAGACTAGCGGGGGGCCCTACGAGCAGTACTTC. Translation: CATSRDKTSGGPYEQYF.

The chain uses TRBV9 and TRBJ2-2; TRBD1 matches at 8 bases. With 4 bases clipped from V and 0 bases from J, the junction kept 14 bases outside the gene matches. Germline lookup yields CDR1 SGDLS and CDR2 YYNGEE. CDR3 length: 19 amino acids. The CDR3 DNA follows: TGTGCCAGCAGCCTCAAATATAGGCAGGGGGCGACGAACACCGGGGAGCTGTTTTTT. Amino acids: CASSLKYRQGATNTGELFF.

This chain connects TRBV5-1 to TRBJ1-4, with D perhaps TRBD1 (5 bases). Germline V gene lookup returns CDR1 SGHRS and CDR2 YFSETQ. CDR3 length equals 16 residues. V was cut by 0 bases and J by 3 bases, with 12 bases left in between. CDR3 in DNA: TGCGCCAGCAGCTTGGCTCGGTGGGGGGCTAATGAAAAACTGTTTTTT. This encodes CASSLARWGANEKLFF.

The V gene is TRBV3-1 (or the pseudogene TRBV3-2), the J gene TRBJ2-1, with 11 bases aligning to TRBD2. The CDR3 contains 17 residues. V dropped 4 bases and J dropped 5; count of bases not matched to a gene: 10. From germline, CDR1 is LGHDT and CDR2 YNNKEL (reference sequence). The CDR3 bases are TGTGCCAGCAGCCCCCTGGAGAGGGGACTAGCGGACAATGAGCAGTTCTTC. Protein: CASSPLERGLADNEQFF.